This entry features one TCR beta chain sequence. This sample stems from a study of T cell responses to AZD1222 COVID-19 vaccine. The trim removed 4 bases at V and 5 bases at J, leaving 10 bases unmatched. Germline V gene data show CDR1 as SQVTM and CDR2 as ANQGSEA. The length of the CDR3 is 15 residues. Sequenced by immunoSEQ multiplex PCR; TCRdb stores in-frame clones only, minus some. The sample shows approximately 150,000 clones, under 95% of them seen only once. The receptor was isolated from an adult who received the AZD1222 COVID-19 vaccine. The chain links TRBV29-1 to TRBJ2-5; 10 nucleotides line up with TRBD2. The source was peripheral blood, collected 28 days after the second AZD1222 dose. CDR3 nucleotides: TGCAGCGTTGTATCAGCGGGGGGGCCCAGGGAGACCCAGTACTTC. Encoded protein: CSVVSAGGPRETQYF.